The 15 T cell receptor beta chains below were found in one sample sequenced in a study of PD-L1 blockade in urothelial cancer. Here immunoSEQ multiplex PCR was the method, and the copy in TCRdb shows in-frame clones only, minus some. The sample has roughly 45,000 clones, roughly 80% seen once. Time point specified: peripheral blood 6 weeks after treatment start. The sample consisted of PBMCs, taken around atezolizumab (anti-PD-L1) treatment. The receptors come from a man aged 70 or older with urothelial cancer.

The genes are TRBV5-1 and TRBJ2-5; 9 bases match TRBD2. The V gene's germline CDR1 is SGHRS and CDR2 YFSETQ. CDR3 length equals 12 residues. Losses at the gene ends were 3 bases for V and 9 bases for J; bases not matched to a gene: 3. Here the CDR3 DNA reads TGCGCCAGCAGCTCGGAGCGGGGGGCCCAGTACTTC. Translating gives CASSSERGAQYF.

The J gene is TRBJ2-3, the V gene TRBV2; D unresolved. The ends were cut back, 6 bases at V and 0 bases at J, with 7 bases in the middle. Germline V CDR1 and CDR2: SNHLY, FYNNEI. The CDR3 is 13 amino acids. The CDR3 loop is CASSLRSTDTQYF. In DNA, the CDR3 is TGTGCCAGCAGCCTGAGGAGCACAGATACGCAGTATTTT.

The CDR3 loop is CAWSVGGGYGYTF. The CDR3 DNA sequence: TGTGCCTGGAGTGTCGGGGGAGGCTATGGCTACACCTTC. The rearrangement joins TRBV30 to TRBJ1-2; TRBD1 is a possible D gene (5 bases). Germline V gene lookup returns CDR1 GTSNPN and CDR2 SVGIG (reference sequence). CDR3 length: 13 residues. V was pared by 0 bases and J by 4 bases, with 9 bases between.

For the CDR3, the DNA is TGCGCCAGCAGCCCGAGGACAGGGGACGCTGGGGCCAACGTCCTGACTTTC. Amino acids: CASSPRTGDAGANVLTF. This chain links TRBV5-1 with TRBJ2-6, with 9 positions matching TRBD1. The J segment lost 2 bases and the V segment lost 4 bases, leaving 7 bases of the junction unmatched. The CDR3 is 17 residues long. Per germline, CDR1 SGHRS and CDR2 YFSETQ.

J is TRBJ1-5 and V is TRBV2, with D possibly matching TRBD1 (5 bases). The length of the CDR3 is 16 residues. Germline V lookup: CDR1 SNHLY, CDR2 FYNNEI. V lost 1 base, J lost 1 base, and 11 bases lay in between. The CDR3 nucleotides read TGTGCCAGCAGTGAAGGGCAGGGTTCAAGCAATCAGCCCCAGCATTTT. Translating gives CASSEGQGSSNQPQHF.

This chain joins TRBV4-1 and TRBJ2-5; 10 positions match TRBD1. The germline gives CDR1 MGHRA, CDR2 YSYEKL. J gave up 3 bases and V 4 bases, and 17 bases lay outside the gene matches. This CDR3 comprises 19 residues. The CDR3 bases are TGCGCCAGCAGCCCGGGACAGGGGAAGATCACTCCCAAAAAAGAGACCCAGTACTTC. Amino acid sequence: CASSPGQGKITPKKETQYF.

The V call is TRBV7-9, the J call TRBJ2-6; D not resolved. The CDR3 runs 15 residues. Between the trimmed V and J ends, which lost 0 bases and 0 bases, there was a span of 3 bases. Germline V lookup: CDR1 SEHNR, CDR2 FQNEAQ (reference sequence). CDR3 protein: CASSLALSGANVLTF. Written as DNA, the CDR3 is TGTGCCAGCAGCTTAGCCCTCTCTGGGGCCAACGTCCTGACTTTC.

The J gene is TRBJ1-2, the V gene TRBV5-4; the D gene is possibly TRBD1 (5 bases). The CDR3 runs to 14 residues. Germline CDR1 SGHNT, CDR2 YYREEE (reference sequence). The V end was cut by 0 bases, the J end by 7 bases, with 13 bases between. The CDR3: CASSLGGATSGYTF. Written as DNA, the CDR3 is TGTGCCAGCAGCTTGGGTGGGGCTACAAGTGGCTACACCTTC. Full variable domain (remainder filled in from reference TRBV5-4 and TRBJ1-2): ETGVTQSPTHLIKTRGQQVTLRCSSQSGHNTVSWYQQALGQGPQFIFQYYREEENGRGNFPPRFSGLQFPNYSSELNVNALELDDSALYLCASSLGGATSGYTFGSGTRLTVV.

The chain joins TRBV6-5 to TRBJ2-7; TRBD1 matches at 9 bases. This CDR3 is 15 amino acids long. Germline V gives CDR1 MNHEY, CDR2 SVGAGI. The J segment lost 3 bases and the V segment lost 8 bases, leaving 11 bases of the junction unmatched. The CDR3 DNA follows: TGTGCCAGCTACTCCCCCGGGACAGGGATCTACGAGCAGTACTTC. This gives the protein CASYSPGTGIYEQYF.

The chain has TRBV19 and TRBJ2-1; D may be TRBD2 (6 bases). Germline V gives CDR1 LNHDA, CDR2 SQIVND (reference sequence). The CDR3 totals 13 residues. The V and J ends lost 10 bases and 6 bases respectively, with 16 bases between them. DNA of the CDR3: TGTGCCACCCAACTCGTGGGAGGCAATGAGCAGTTCTTC. Encoded protein: CATQLVGGNEQFF.

This chain joins TRBV7-3 and TRBJ1-3; 7 bases agree with TRBD1. Germline CDR1 is SGHTA and CDR2 is FQGTGA. The CDR3 length is 15 residues. The J segment lost 1 base and the V segment lost 5 bases, leaving 5 bases of the junction unmatched. CDR3 sequence reads: CASSLNRGSGNTIYF. The CDR3 nucleotides read TGTGCCAGCAGCCTTAACAGGGGATCTGGAAACACCATATATTTT.

The gene calls are TRBV27 and TRBJ2-2, with 7 bases matching TRBD2. V was clipped by 7 bases and J by 5 bases; unmatched bases: 4. In germline, CDR1 is MNHEY, CDR2 SMNVEV (reference sequence). This CDR3 contains 13 residues. The CDR3 DNA reads TGTGCCAGCACATGGGGGGGTACCGGGGAGCTGTTTTTT. Amino acids: CASTWGGTGELFF.

The J gene is TRBJ2-3, the V gene TRBV28; TRBD1 agrees at 9 bases. CDR3 size: 13 residues. The trim removed 6 bases at V and 4 bases at J, leaving 2 bases unmatched. Per the germline V gene, CDR1 is MDHEN and CDR2 is SYDVKM. CDR3 region: CASSRQGADTQYF. In nucleotides, the CDR3 is TGTGCCAGCAGCAGACAGGGGGCAGATACGCAGTATTTT.

In this sample, this clone turned up a few times. The rearrangement links TRBV25-1 to TRBJ1-2; D might be TRBD1 (6 bases). Trimming took off 2 bases at V and 6 bases at J, with 7 bases between the two ends. Germline-derived CDR1 and CDR2 are MGHDK and SYGVNS. This CDR3 region has 12 residues. The CDR3 is CASSEGGNGYTF. The CDR3 DNA reads TGTGCCAGCAGTGAAGGGGGCAATGGCTACACCTTC.

The rearrangement links TRBV30 to TRBJ1-1, with 8 nucleotides matching TRBD1. Germline-derived CDR1 and CDR2 are GTSNPN and SVGIG (reference sequence). V trimming: 7 bases; J trimming: 4 bases; junction bases outside the gene matches: 14. This CDR3 has 15 residues. The CDR3 nucleotides read TGTGCCTCACTTCCCGGACAGGGTTTGAGCACTGAAGCTTTCTTT. It yields the protein CASLPGQGLSTEAFF.